The next 32 T cell receptor beta chains were all read from a single sample in a study of beta chain features in type 1 diabetes. As every portion of the isolated RNA was reverse transcribed, the sequencing read expressed TCRB transcripts. Produced via immunoSEQ multiplex PCR; TCRdb's table is partial and in-frame only. The sample shows 38,000 or so clones, roughly 67% of them seen only once. Sequencing was carried out using Tregs from blood. The receptors derive from a woman aged 25-40 years in good health.

There are a few counts of this clone. The chain joins TRBV6-5 to TRBJ2-5; D call uncertain. V shed 4 bases and J shed 0 bases, with 6 bases lying between them. The length of the CDR3 is 13 residues. Germline V CDR1 and CDR2: MNHEY, SVGAGI. CDR3 protein: CASSWSNQETQYF. The CDR3 DNA follows: TGTGCCAGCAGTTGGAGCAACCAAGAGACCCAGTACTTC.

The chain carries TRBV30 and TRBJ2-7, with D perhaps matching TRBD1 (6 bases). The CDR3 has 15 residues. CDR1 and CDR2 from the germline V gene are GTSNPN and SVGIG (reference sequence). V lost 4 bases and J 1 base, leaving 17 bases between the germline ends. The CDR3 loop reads CAWKPRDTVSYEQYF. The CDR3 nucleotides are TGTGCCTGGAAACCCCGGGACACGGTTTCCTACGAGCAGTACTTC.

V usage is TRBV5-1 and J usage is TRBJ2-3; 7 bases line up with TRBD2. Germline CDR1 is SGHRS and CDR2 is YFSETQ. J gave up 4 bases and V 0 bases, and 2 bases lay outside the gene matches. The CDR3 sequence is 14 residues long. CDR3: CASSLALAADTQYF. DNA for the CDR3: TGCGCCAGCAGCTTGGCGCTAGCGGCAGATACGCAGTATTTT.

The chain combines TRBV4-2 with TRBJ2-1; TRBD1 matches 7 bases. The CDR3 loop spans 13 amino acids. V was pared by 5 bases and J by 4 bases, with 2 bases of the junction left unmatched. Looked up from germline, CDR1 is LGHNA and CDR2 is YNFKEQ. The CDR3 DNA sequence: TGTGCCAGCAGCACAGGGGAGTACAATGAGCAGTTCTTC. It translates to CASSTGEYNEQFF.

V is TRBV9 and J is TRBJ2-1; D is perhaps TRBD2 (6 bases). The V end lost 3 bases, the J end lost 2 bases, and 15 bases lay between the germline ends. Germline V gene data show CDR1 as SGDLS and CDR2 as YYNGEE. The CDR3 covers 16 residues. CDR3 sequence: CASSASTGTPYNEQFF. The CDR3 coding sequence is TGTGCCAGCAGCGCGTCAACCGGGACTCCCTACAATGAGCAGTTCTTC.

This clone occurred a few times. V and J are TRBV6-6 and TRBJ1-5; D unresolved. The V and J ends lost 3 bases and 6 bases respectively, with 12 bases between them. This CDR3 is built from 14 residues. Germline V gives CDR1 MNHNY, CDR2 SVGAGI (reference sequence). CDR3 in DNA: TGTGCCAGCAGTTATACGGGAGAGGGTCAGCCCCAGCATTTT. Translating gives CASSYTGEGQPQHF.

The V gene is TRBV7-8, the J gene TRBJ2-4; D is possibly TRBD1 (6 bases). The V gene's germline CDR1 is SGHVS and CDR2 FQNEAQ. The CDR3 has 15 residues. V was pared by 5 bases and J by 4 bases, with 15 bases between. In DNA, the CDR3 is TGTGCCAGCAGCCCCTCGACAGGATTAAAAAACATTCAGTACTTC. Encoded protein: CASSPSTGLKNIQYF.

This rearrangement joins TRBV2 to TRBJ1-5; perhaps TRBD1 as D (6 bases). The V and J ends lost 4 bases and 0 bases respectively, with 16 bases between them. Germline loops: CDR1 SNHLY, CDR2 FYNNEI. The CDR3 is 17 amino acids. The CDR3 loop reads CASSALQGYLSNQPQHF. CDR3 DNA: TGTGCCAGCAGTGCCCTACAGGGTTACCTTAGCAATCAGCCCCAGCATTTT.

This clone was detected only a few times. The genes are TRBV5-4 and TRBJ2-5; weak D call: TRBD1 (5 bases). This CDR3 comprises 15 residues. The V gene's germline CDR1 is SGHNT and CDR2 YYREEE (reference sequence). Trimming stripped 4 bases from V and 2 bases from J, with 15 bases between. In DNA, the CDR3 is TGTGCCAGCAGCACACAGGCTGGCGGACAAGAGACCCAGTACTTC. Translation gives CASSTQAGGQETQYF.

In its sample, this clone was seen a few times. This rearrangement joins TRBV5-1 to TRBJ2-7, with D possibly TRBD1 on 5 matching bases. CDR3 length: 15 residues. V dropped 0 bases and J dropped 3 bases, with 13 bases sitting between them. Germline CDR1 and CDR2: SGHRS and YFSETQ. CDR3 sequence (DNA): TGCGCCAGCAGCTTGGCCCCCCAAGGGGACTACGAGCAGTACTTC. Encoded protein: CASSLAPQGDYEQYF.

The J gene is TRBJ2-1, the V gene TRBV7-9; 12 bases line up with TRBD2. Germline V gene sequence: CDR1 SEHNR, CDR2 FQNEAQ (reference sequence). This CDR3 contains 17 residues. Trimming at V came to 4 bases and at J to 7 bases, leaving 11 bases not matched to a gene. The CDR3 nucleotides read TGTGCCAGCAGCTCCCTAACCTCCACTAGCGGGAGGAATGAGCAGTTCTTC. Residues: CASSSLTSTSGRNEQFF.

The chain recombines TRBV5-1 with TRBJ2-7, with TRBD2 matching over 9 bases. Unmatched junction bases numbered 10, after V lost 3 bases and J lost 3 bases. The CDR3 totals 16 residues. Germline V gene sequence: CDR1 SGHRS, CDR2 YFSETQ. The chain's CDR3 is CASSWGGSGRSYEQYF. The CDR3 nucleotides are TGCGCCAGCAGCTGGGGTGGAAGCGGGAGGAGCTACGAGCAGTACTTC.

This clone was recorded only once. The gene calls are TRBV6-6 and TRBJ1-2; possible D gene TRBD1, 6 bases. This CDR3 comprises 12 residues. Germline CDR1 and CDR2: MNHNY and SVGAGI (reference sequence). V was clipped by 11 bases and J by 11 bases, with 21 bases between them. The CDR3 DNA sequence: TGTGCCGCTACAGGGTCCCAAATGAGATACACCTTC. It specifies CAATGSQMRYTF.

The chain carries TRBV25-1 and TRBJ2-7; 7 bases are a match to TRBD2. The germline V gene has CDR1 MGHDK and CDR2 SYGVNS. V gave up 2 bases and J gave up 9 bases; unmatched junction bases: 7. This CDR3 spans 13 amino acids. The CDR3 DNA follows: TGTGCCAGCAGTGAACTGTCCTCGGGGGGGCAGTACTTC. Amino acid sequence: CASSELSSGGQYF.

This sequence joins TRBV4-2 and TRBJ2-5; tentative D call: TRBD1 (6 bases). Deletions cut 11 bases from V and 0 bases from J, with 16 bases between. This CDR3 has 14 residues. The germline CDR1 and CDR2 sequences are LGHNA and YNFKEQ. The CDR3 DNA sequence: TGTGCCCGCTCTAGCCGGACAGACCAAGAGACCCAGTACTTC. It codes for CARSSRTDQETQYF.

This clone was observed a single time. J is TRBJ2-6 and V is TRBV7-2; D unresolved. This CDR3 has 16 residues. Germline CDR1 reads SGHTA; CDR2 reads FQGNSA. V was trimmed by 4 bases and J by 0 bases, leaving 10 bases between them. CDR3 loop: CASSSQETSGANVLTF. The CDR3 DNA follows: TGTGCCAGCAGCTCCCAGGAAACCTCTGGGGCCAACGTCCTGACTTTC.

The chain employs TRBV7-9 and TRBJ2-5; 13 bases agree with TRBD2. Germline V lookup: CDR1 SEHNR, CDR2 FQNEAQ (reference sequence). After removal of 1 base from V and 2 bases from J, the junction contained 4 bases not matched to a gene. The CDR3 runs to 17 residues. Here the CDR3 DNA reads TGTGCCAGCAGCTTAGGGGGACTAGCGGGGACGCAAGAGACCCAGTACTTC. Translating gives CASSLGGLAGTQETQYF. The whole variable domain, filled in from reference TRBV7-9 and TRBJ2-5, reads DTGVSQNPRHKITKRGQNVTFRCDPISEHNRLYWYRQTLGQGPEFLTYFQNEAQLEKSRLLSDRFSAERPKGSFSTLEIQRTEQGDSAMYLCASSLGGLAGTQETQYFGPGTRLLVL.

The chain joins TRBV27 to TRBJ2-1, with D tentatively TRBD2 (5 bases). The CDR3 is made up of 16 amino acids. Between the trimmed V and J ends, which lost 3 bases and 10 bases, there was a span of 22 bases. Germline V lookup: CDR1 MNHEY, CDR2 SMNVEV (reference sequence). CDR3 nucleotide sequence: TGTGCCAGCAGTTTCTATCTGGAGGCGGGCAATGGCGAGCAGTTCTTC. Protein: CASSFYLEAGNGEQFF.

In this sample, this clone turned up once. The chain's CDR3 is CASSEFTGPNYGYTF. The CDR3 region has the DNA TGTGCCAGCAGTGAATTTACAGGCCCCAACTATGGCTACACCTTC. The chain joins TRBV6-1 to TRBJ1-2; D might be TRBD1 (5 bases). Germline CDR1 MNHNS, CDR2 SASEGT. The V end was cut by 2 bases, the J end by 2 bases, with 12 bases between. This CDR3 contains 15 residues.

The table lists this clone with a few counts. This chain joins TRBV29-1 and TRBJ1-1; maybe TRBD1 (6 bases). This CDR3 contains 13 residues. Trimming cost V 6 bases and J 4 bases, with 15 bases left between them. Germline values: CDR1 SQVTM, CDR2 ANQGSEA. The CDR3 region is CSVGGGRTTEAFF. The CDR3 nucleotides read TGCAGCGTAGGGGGGGGGCGCACCACTGAAGCTTTCTTT. Full variable domain (rest looked up from reference TRBV29-1 and TRBJ1-1): SAVISQKPSRDICQRGTSLTIQCQVDSQVTMMFWYRQQPGQSLTLIATANQGSEATYESGFVIDKFPISRPNLTFSTLTVSNMSPEDSSIYLCSVGGGRTTEAFFGQGTRLTVV.

The genes are TRBV5-4 and TRBJ1-2; D possibly corresponds to TRBD1 (6 bases). The V end was cut by 0 bases, the J end by 4 bases, with 10 bases between. From germline, CDR1 is SGHNT and CDR2 YYREEE (reference sequence). This CDR3 spans 14 amino acids. The CDR3 sequence: CASSLVQGSYGYTF. CDR3 sequence (DNA): TGTGCCAGCAGCTTGGTTCAGGGGAGCTATGGCTACACCTTC.

A few counts support this clone. V usage is TRBV6-1 and J usage is TRBJ2-7; D not certain. The CDR3 is 15 amino acids. Trimming removed 5 bases from V and 6 bases from J, with 20 bases in between. Germline V CDR1 and CDR2: MNHNS, SASEGT. The CDR3, as DNA: TGTGCCAGCAGTCCCCTAACTGGAGCCTCGGGCGAGCAGTACTTC. This translates into CASSPLTGASGEQYF.

This clone was observed a handful of times. The V call is TRBV11-2, the J call TRBJ2-1; no definite D call. This CDR3 region has 14 residues. Germline CDR1 and CDR2: SGHAT and FQNNGV. The germline V and J ends were trimmed by 1 base and 2 bases, with 6 bases remaining between them. The CDR3 DNA reads as TGTGCCAGCAGCTTAGGGCTAGCCTACAATGAGCAGTTCTTC. Amino acid sequence: CASSLGLAYNEQFF.

The chain recombines TRBV5-1 with TRBJ2-1; 7 bases match TRBD1. CDR3 length: 11 residues. The ends lost 0 bases at V and 12 bases at J; junction bases unmatched: 0. Germline loops: CDR1 SGHRS, CDR2 YFSETQ. The CDR3 nucleotides read TGCGCCAGCAGCTTGGGACAGGGGCAGTTCTTC. Its translation is CASSLGQGQFF.

This clone has only a few counts. The chain recombines TRBV6-6 with TRBJ1-4; D is uncertain. V was pared by 0 bases and J by 0 bases, with 5 bases between. CDR3 size: 15 residues. The V gene's germline CDR1 is MNHNY and CDR2 SVGAGI (reference sequence). The CDR3 DNA sequence: TGTGCCAGCAGTTACTCGCGAGCAACTAATGAAAAACTGTTTTTT. It yields the protein CASSYSRATNEKLFF.

DNA for the CDR3: TGCGCCAGCAGCTGGGGGGACGGGCTAAACATTCAGTACTTC. Protein sequence: CASSWGDGLNIQYF. The V call is TRBV5-1, the J call TRBJ2-4; D might be TRBD2 (6 bases). V lost 3 bases to trimming and J lost 6 bases, with 13 bases between them. The CDR3 totals 14 residues. Germline V gives CDR1 SGHRS, CDR2 YFSETQ.

This clone was seen more than once but under ten times. The V and J genes are TRBV28 and TRBJ2-2, with D possibly TRBD2 on 7 matching bases. Germline values: CDR1 MDHEN, CDR2 SYDVKM. The V gene lost 10 bases and the J gene lost 2 bases, with 20 bases spanning the gap. The CDR3 loop spans 16 amino acids. CDR3 sequence: CATGRGAVGNTGELFF. As DNA, the CDR3 is TGTGCCACCGGACGGGGGGCAGTCGGAAACACCGGGGAGCTGTTTTTT.

This chain links TRBV11-3 with TRBJ1-1; D perhaps matches TRBD1 (5 bases). This CDR3 has 14 residues. Germline V gene lookup returns CDR1 SGHNT and CDR2 YENEEA. The V and J ends lost 4 bases and 1 base respectively, with 10 bases between them. The CDR3 region has the DNA TGTGCCAGCAGCTCGGACACTCGGAACACTGAAGCTTTCTTT. The encoded protein is CASSSDTRNTEAFF.

There are a few counts of this clone. This chain uses TRBV11-2 with TRBJ2-3; 7 nucleotides match TRBD2. CDR1 and CDR2 from the germline V gene are SGHAT and FQNNGV. The trim removed 5 bases at V and 6 bases at J, leaving 17 bases unmatched. CDR3 length: 17 amino acids. CDR3 loop: CASSLKLGLGRLDTQYF. CDR3 nucleotide sequence: TGTGCCAGCAGCCTAAAACTCGGACTAGGGCGATTGGATACGCAGTATTTT. The full variable domain, in which reference TRBV11-2 and TRBJ2-3 provide the parts outside the CDR3, is EAGVAQSPRYKIIEKRQSVAFWCNPISGHATLYWYQQILGQGPKLLIQFQNNGVVDDSQLPKDRFSAERLKGVDSTLKIQPAKLEDSAVYLCASSLKLGLGRLDTQYFGPGTRLTVL.

V and J are TRBV25-1 and TRBJ1-2; D uncertain. Germline values: CDR1 MGHDK, CDR2 SYGVNS. V was trimmed by 2 bases and J by 4 bases, leaving 14 bases between them. CDR3 length: 15 amino acids. The chain's CDR3 is CASSEGEGDSYGYTF. For the CDR3, the DNA is TGTGCCAGCAGTGAAGGGGAGGGTGATAGCTATGGCTACACCTTC.

The chain recombines TRBV7-2 with TRBJ1-2; 7 bases are a match to TRBD1. CDR1 SGHTA and CDR2 FQGNSA come from the germline V gene. The CDR3 is 13 amino acids. The ends lost 3 bases at V and 4 bases at J; junction bases unmatched: 2. The CDR3 DNA is TGTGCCAGCAGCTTGGACAGGAGCTATGGCTACACCTTC. Translating gives CASSLDRSYGYTF.

The chain couples TRBV6-5 to TRBJ2-5; 7 bases fit TRBD2. With the DNA end fitting TRBJ2-7 better, the J assignment may be wrong. Germline V gives CDR1 MNHEY, CDR2 SVGAGI. This CDR3 contains 14 residues. CDR3 amino acids: CASSLGGVDYEQYF. CDR3 nucleotides: TGTGCCAGTTCCCTGGGGGGGGTAGACTACGAGCAGTACTTC.